Below are 4 T cell receptor beta chains sequenced from a single sample in a study of T cells in Graves' hyperthyroidism and ophthalmopathy (dated by TCRdb to between 2018 and 2021). Libraries were made using multiplex PCR. The sample was run on an Illumina HiSeq 2000. Amplification of TCR beta CDR3 regions was carried out from RNA transcripts. For the first round of RT-PCR on the TCR CDR3, the HTBI primer set was used together with the Qiagen OneStep RT-PCR kit. The public reads were run again by TCRdb, first through fastp at Q25 and then through MiXCR, and only productive beta chains were kept. All rows with the same CDR3 protein become a single entry with the most common DNA and genes. The sample data list about 560,000 distinct CDR3 sequences, and about 43% of these were observed just once. The top ten hold roughly 8.2% of the sample. The sequenced sample consisted of peripheral blood or thyroid tissue (not recorded which). These receptors were obtained from a woman under 30 with Graves' hyperthyroidism. Donor details come from another sample of the same person, matched by shared clones.

This clonotype was seen only a few times. The chain links TRBV20-1 to TRBJ2-7; 9 bases are shared with TRBD1. The germline V gene encodes CDR1 DFQATT and CDR2 SNEGSKA (reference sequence). This CDR3 is 14 amino acids long. J gave up 3 bases and V 6 bases, and 9 bases lay outside the gene matches. The CDR3 coding sequence is TGCAGTGCCAGATCTGACAGGGGGGTCTACGAGCAGTACTTC. This gives the protein CSARSDRGVYEQYF.

Comment on this clonotype: A junction boundary mismatches the germline segment, possibly from a read error. This sequence joins TRBV10-3 and TRBJ1-1; 11 bases fit TRBD1. The CDR3 is 14 amino acids. Germline values: CDR1 ENHRY, CDR2 SYGVKD. The CDR3 region has the DNA TGTGCCATCATGGGGACAGGGGGTGGCACTGGAGCTTTCTTT. Residues: CAIMGTGGGTGAFF.

This clonotype was found a few times. V gene TRBV2 combines with J gene TRBJ2-5; 11 bases map to TRBD2. The CDR3 covers 16 residues. The V and J ends lost 2 bases and 5 bases, in that order; junction bases with no gene match: 7. In germline, CDR1 is SNHLY, CDR2 FYNNEI. The CDR3 sequence: CASSENLAGGLETQYF. Here the CDR3 DNA reads TGTGCCAGCAGTGAAAATCTAGCGGGAGGTCTGGAGACCCAGTACTTC.

The chain combines TRBV10-3 with TRBJ1-1; D might be TRBD1 (5 bases). Looked up from germline, CDR1 is ENHRY and CDR2 is SYGVKD. The CDR3 runs to 8 residues. V was clipped by 8 bases and J by 13 bases, with 8 bases between them. The chain's CDR3 is CAIAGGFF. For the CDR3, the DNA is TGTGCCATCGCGGGGGGTTTCTTT.